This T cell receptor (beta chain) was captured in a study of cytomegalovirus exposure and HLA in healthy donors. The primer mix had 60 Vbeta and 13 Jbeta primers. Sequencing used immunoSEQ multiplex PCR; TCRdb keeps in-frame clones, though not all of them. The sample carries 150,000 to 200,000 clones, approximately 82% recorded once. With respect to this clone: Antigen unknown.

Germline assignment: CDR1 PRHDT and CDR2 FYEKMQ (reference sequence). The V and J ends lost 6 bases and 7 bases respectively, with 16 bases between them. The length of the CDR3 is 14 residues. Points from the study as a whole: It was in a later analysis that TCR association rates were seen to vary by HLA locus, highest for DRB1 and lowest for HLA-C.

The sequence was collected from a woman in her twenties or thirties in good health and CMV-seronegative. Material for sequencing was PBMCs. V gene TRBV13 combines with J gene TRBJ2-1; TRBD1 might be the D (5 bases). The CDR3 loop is CASRLVTGANEQFF. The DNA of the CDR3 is TGTGCCAGCAGGCTAGTTACTGGGGCTAATGAGCAGTTCTTC.